This T cell receptor (beta chain) was captured in a study of blood T cell repertoires in COVID-19. At the level of the study: The origin of the acute and convalescent COVID-19 samples was the United States, Italy and Spain. From T cells, B-cell-depleted T cells, or PBMCs came the material, which was cDNA or gDNA.

The CDR3 totals 14 residues. The ends lost 4 bases at V and 6 bases at J; junction bases unmatched: 6. Germline V gives CDR1 SGHNT, CDR2 YYREEE (reference sequence). Original handling: Nucleated cell counts were estimated from reference gene primer amplification. Measured with immunoSEQ multiplex PCR; TCRdb has only the in-frame clones, and not every one. V, J and clone size were drawn from that table, and D and trimming were deduced from the DNA. Counted here are 130,000 to 150,000 clones, over 75% occurring once; the ten biggest clones make up 1.8%. The TCR comes from a man aged 70-80 years with acute or convalescent COVID-19. Sequenced: peripheral blood. V usage is TRBV5-4 and J usage is TRBJ1-5; TRBD1 matches at 8 bases. In DNA form, the CDR3 reads TGTGCCAGCAGCCCAGGACAGGGTCTTCAGCCCCAGCATTTT. It encodes CASSPGQGLQPQHF.